This TCR beta chain was identified during a study of T cells in Graves' hyperthyroidism and ophthalmopathy. Study results and caveats: Blood also contained most expanded thyroid clonotypes above 0.001. Ophthalmopathy was separated from stable hyperthyroidism by a 13 V-J model.

As regards this clonotype: Its antigen remains unidentified.

V lost 4 bases, J lost 1 base, and 6 bases stayed unmatched. The CDR3 length is 16 residues. CDR1 and CDR2 (germline): KGHDR, SFDVKD. A patient was excluded if there was uncontrolled infection, other autoimmune disease, pregnancy or lactation. Amplified regions were TCR beta CDR3 sequences from RNA transcripts. When the TCR CDR3 underwent first-round RT-PCR, the HTBI primer set was used. Each CDR3 protein gets one entry after TCRdb re-called the multiplex PCR reads with MiXCR. The sample has 490,000 or so distinct CDR3 sequences, 46% seen once; the top ten hold about 45%. The origin of this receptor is an adult woman with Graves' disease, either hyperthyroidism or ophthalmopathy (not recorded which). Sequencing input: peripheral blood or thyroid tissue (not recorded which). This sequence joins TRBV24-1 and TRBJ1-5, with TRBD1 matching over 7 bases. The CDR3 here is CATSDAEQGSNQPQHF. The CDR3 bases are TGTGCCACCAGTGACGCCGAACAGGGGAGCAATCAGCCCCAGCATTTT.